This TCR beta chain was sequenced in a study of cytomegalovirus exposure and HLA in healthy donors. This clone occurred a few times. The antigen is not known. Points from the study as a whole: The authors enumerated over 150 TCR beta chains as linked to cytomegalovirus. Versus the approximately 700-donor mean, an Asian-associated ancestry cluster reportedly showed fewer N-insertions in a later analysis. An analysis that was carried out later associated 17,000 or so TCR beta sequences with HLA alleles at 0.05 false discovery rate.

The CDR3 is made up of 15 amino acids. V was cut by 4 bases and J by 2 bases, with 13 bases left in between. The germline gives CDR1 SGHDT, CDR2 YYEEEE. The primer mix had 60 Vbeta and 13 Jbeta primers. The assay was immunoSEQ multiplex PCR, and TCRdb's table has in-frame clones only and misses some. The data hold tens of thousands of clones, with around three fifths observed a single time. This receptor was obtained from a woman in her 50s in good health and CMV-seropositive. The chain combines TRBV5-6 with TRBJ1-5; unclear D gene. Sequencing input: PBMCs. The DNA for the CDR3 is TGTGCCAGCAGCCGTAGAGGGTTTGGCAATCAGCCCCAGCATTTT. It yields the protein CASSRRGFGNQPQHF.